This is a list of T cell receptor beta chains from one sample in a study of T cells in Graves' hyperthyroidism and ophthalmopathy. TCRdb independently ran MiXCR on the multiplex PCR reads; one entry per CDR3 protein. The repertoire holds about 640,000 distinct CDR3 sequences, approximately 15% seen once, with approximately 13% in the top ten. Sequencing used blood. These receptors all come from a woman in her 50s with Graves' ophthalmopathy. Each CDR3 is given with its conserved first and last residue. The D gene is left open where the match is weak. The listing skips clone size in some rows; elsewhere it reads once, few, many or a size class.

size: -; J: TRBJ2-1; V: TRBV19; D: TRBD2; DNA: TGTGCCAGTTTGACTAGCGGGCCTAACAATGAGCAGTTCTTC; CDR3: CASLTSGPNNEQFF
size: few; J: TRBJ2-1; V: TRBV5-6; D: -; DNA: -; CDR3: CASTSGLAGATRGNEQFF
size: many; J: TRBJ2-7; V: TRBV24-1; D: TRBD1; DNA: TGTGCCACCAGTAGCCGGGACAGCTCCTACGAGCAGTACTTC; CDR3: CATSSRDSSYEQYF
size: few; J: TRBJ2-6; V: TRBV7-3; D: TRBD1; DNA: TGTGCCAGCAGCTCCCCCGGGACAGCGAGCTCTGGGGCCAACGTCCTGACTTTC; CDR3: CASSSPGTASSGANVLTF
size: many; J: TRBJ2-5; V: TRBV18; D: TRBD2; DNA: TGTGCCAGCTCACCGAAATCGACTAGCGGGCCACAGACCCAGTACTTC; CDR3: CASSPKSTSGPQTQYF
size: many; J: TRBJ2-5; V: TRBV12-3/TRBV12-4; D: -; DNA: TGTGCCAGCAGTTGGGGAGAGACCCAGTACTTC; CDR3: CASSWGETQYF
size: -; J: TRBJ2-1; V: TRBV19; D: TRBD1; DNA: TGTGCCAGTAGTATGTATGGGGACAGGGAGGATGAGCAGTTCTTC; CDR3: CASSMYGDREDEQFF
size: many; J: TRBJ2-7; V: TRBV6-1; D: TRBD2; DNA: TGTGCCAGCAGTCCGCTAGCGGGTAGCTCCTACGAGCAGTACTTC; CDR3: CASSPLAGSSYEQYF
size: many; J: TRBJ2-7; V: TRBV5-1; D: -; DNA: TGCGCCAGCAGCTTGGCCGGGGTAGTCGTCAGCTACGAGCAGTACTTC; CDR3: CASSLAGVVVSYEQYF
size: many; J: TRBJ2-1; V: TRBV7-3; D: TRBD2; DNA: TGTGCCAGCAGCCCAAGGGTAGCGGGAGAATACAATGAGCAGTTCTTC; CDR3: CASSPRVAGEYNEQFF
size: few; J: TRBJ1-1; V: TRBV29-1; D: -; DNA: TGCAGCGTCCAAGGGAACTCGGGGGCGTCGAACACTGAAGCTTTCTTT; CDR3: CSVQGNSGASNTEAFF
size: few; J: TRBJ1-3; V: TRBV6-1; D: -; DNA: TGTGCCAGCGGACGTGGACAGTTCAGCTCTGGAAACACCATATATTTT; CDR3: CASGRGQFSSGNTIYF
size: few; J: TRBJ2-1; V: TRBV20-1; D: -; DNA: TGCAGTGCTAGATCCAGCGGGTCTGGGGATGAGCAGTTCTTC; CDR3: CSARSSGSGDEQFF
size: few; J: TRBJ1-1; V: TRBV6-2/TRBV6-3; D: TRBD1; DNA: TGTGCCAGCAGTTACCCGAGGACAGGGGGCGGGTCGGAAGCTTTCTTT; CDR3: CASSYPRTGGGSEAFF
size: many; J: TRBJ1-5; V: TRBV18; D: -; DNA: TGTGCCAGCTCACCAACTAAGGGGCAGGGGCAGCCCCAGCATTTT; CDR3: CASSPTKGQGQPQHF
size: many; J: TRBJ1-5; V: TRBV12-3/TRBV12-4; D: -; DNA: TGTGCCAGCCAAAGGATATGGGGGGGCAATCAGCCCCAGCATTTT; CDR3: CASQRIWGGNQPQHF
size: once; J: TRBJ2-1; V: TRBV7-3; D: -; DNA: TGTGCCAGCAGCTTAATGGGTCGACCGGACAATGAGCAGTTCTTC; CDR3: CASSLMGRPDNEQFF
size: few; J: TRBJ2-3; V: TRBV6-2/TRBV6-3; D: -; DNA: TGTGCCAGCAGTTACATAGCGCCCACAGATACGCAGTATTTT; CDR3: CASSYIAPTDTQYF
size: -; J: TRBJ2-3; V: TRBV5-1; D: TRBD2; DNA: TGCGCCAGCAGCTTATTAGCGGGGATGGGCACAGATACGCAGTATTTT; CDR3: CASSLLAGMGTDTQYF
size: many; J: TRBJ2-7; V: TRBV28; D: -; DNA: TGTGCCAGCAGTTTAGCTAGCGCCTACGAGCAGTACTTC; CDR3: CASSLASAYEQYF
size: few; J: TRBJ2-2; V: TRBV28; D: -; DNA: TGTGCCAGCACGTACCCCTCAAGCGCGAACACCGGGGAGCTGTTTTTT; CDR3: CASTYPSSANTGELFF
size: -; J: TRBJ1-2; V: TRBV5-1; D: -; DNA: TGCGCCAGCAGCTTGGACGGCGACCCTGGTTCCTATGGCTACACCTTC; CDR3: CASSLDGDPGSYGYTF
size: -; J: TRBJ2-5; V: TRBV6-1; D: -; DNA: TGTGCCAGCAGAAGTTTCAAGGAGACCCAGTACTTC; CDR3: CASRSFKETQYF
size: many; J: TRBJ2-1; V: TRBV20-1; D: TRBD2; DNA: TGCAGTGCTAGTGACGGGAGGGCCTACAATGAGCAGTTCTTC; CDR3: CSASDGRAYNEQFF
size: few; J: TRBJ2-1; V: TRBV15; D: -; DNA: TGTGCCACCAGCAGAGTTCTTATAGACAATGAGCAGTTCTTC; CDR3: CATSRVLIDNEQFF
size: many; J: TRBJ1-5; V: TRBV7-8; D: -; DNA: TGTGCCAGCAGCTTGGCCCCGGCCAATCAGCCCCAGCATTTT; CDR3: CASSLAPANQPQHF